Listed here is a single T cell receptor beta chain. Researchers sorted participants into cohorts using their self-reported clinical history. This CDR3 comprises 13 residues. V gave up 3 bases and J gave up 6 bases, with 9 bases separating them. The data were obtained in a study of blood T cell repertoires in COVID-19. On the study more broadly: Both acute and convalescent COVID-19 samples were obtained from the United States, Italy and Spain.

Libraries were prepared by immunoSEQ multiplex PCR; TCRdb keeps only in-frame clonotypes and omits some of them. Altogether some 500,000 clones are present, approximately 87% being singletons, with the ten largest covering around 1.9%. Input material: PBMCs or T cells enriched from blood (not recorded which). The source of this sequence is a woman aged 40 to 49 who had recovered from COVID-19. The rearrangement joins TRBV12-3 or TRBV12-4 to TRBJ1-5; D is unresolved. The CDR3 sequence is CASSFFERQPQHF. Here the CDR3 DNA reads TGTGCCAGCAGTTTTTTCGAGCGTCAGCCCCAGCATTTT.